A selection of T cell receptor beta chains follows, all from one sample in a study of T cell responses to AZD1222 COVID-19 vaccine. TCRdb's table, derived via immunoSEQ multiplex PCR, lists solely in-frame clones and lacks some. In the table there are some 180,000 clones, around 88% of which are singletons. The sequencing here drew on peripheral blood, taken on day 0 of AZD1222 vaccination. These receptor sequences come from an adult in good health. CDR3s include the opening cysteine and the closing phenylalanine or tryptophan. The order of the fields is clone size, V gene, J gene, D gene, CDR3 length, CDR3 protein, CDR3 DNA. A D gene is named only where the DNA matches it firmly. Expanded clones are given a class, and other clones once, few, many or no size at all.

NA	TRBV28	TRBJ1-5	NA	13	CASSLFGNQPQHF	TGTGCCAGCAGTTTGTTCGGCAATCAGCCCCAGCATTTT
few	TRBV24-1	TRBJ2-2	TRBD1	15	CATSDLQGDTGELFF	TGTGCCACCAGTGATTTACAGGGGGACACCGGGGAGCTGTTTTTT
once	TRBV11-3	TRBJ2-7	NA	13	CASSLGGKYEQYF	TGTGCCAGCAGCTTAGGCGGGAAGTACGAGCAGTACTTC
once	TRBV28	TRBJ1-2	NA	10	CATWRDSYTF	TGTGCCACGTGGCGGGACAGCTACACCTTC
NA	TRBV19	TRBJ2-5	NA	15	CASSIRVRGQETQYF	TGTGCCAGTAGTATCCGGGTCAGGGGCCAAGAGACCCAGTACTTC
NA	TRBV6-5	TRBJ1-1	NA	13	CASSYYGGTEAFF	TGTGCCAGCAGTTACTACGGGGGCACTGAAGCTTTCTTT
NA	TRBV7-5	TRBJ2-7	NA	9	CARSSLEYF	TGTGCCAGAAGCTCCCTGGAGTACTTC
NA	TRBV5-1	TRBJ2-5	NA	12	CASSPSQETQYF	TGCGCCAGCAGCCCCAGCCAAGAGACCCAGTACTTC
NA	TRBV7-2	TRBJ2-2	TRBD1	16	CASSSRQGGFTGELFF	TGTGCCAGCAGCTCCCGACAGGGGGGATTTACCGGGGAGCTGTTTTTT
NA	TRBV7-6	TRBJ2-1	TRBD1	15	CASSSTGGSYNEQFF	TGTGCCAGCAGCTCGACAGGGGGGTCCTACAATGAGCAGTTCTTC
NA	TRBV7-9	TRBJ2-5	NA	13	CASSLRAEETQYF	TGTGCCAGCAGCTTACGGGCCGAAGAGACCCAGTACTTC
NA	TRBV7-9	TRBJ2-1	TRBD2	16	CASSLDVGTSGNEQFF	TGTGCCAGCAGCTTAGATGTAGGGACTAGCGGGAATGAGCAGTTCTTC
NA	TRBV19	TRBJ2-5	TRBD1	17	CASRSSLGTGLRETQYF	TGTGCCAGTAGATCTTCCTTGGGGACAGGGCTGAGAGAGACCCAGTACTTC
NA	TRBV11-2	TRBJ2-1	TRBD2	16	CASSLGLAEPYNEQFF	TGTGCCAGCAGCCTTGGACTAGCGGAACCCTACAATGAGCAGTTCTTC
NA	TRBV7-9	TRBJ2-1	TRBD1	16	CASSPVPGQGTNEQFF	TGTGCCAGCAGCCCGGTTCCGGGACAGGGGACGAATGAGCAGTTCTTC
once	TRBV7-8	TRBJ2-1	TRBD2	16	CASSLSSGLGVREQFF	TGTGCCAGCAGCTTGAGCTCGGGACTAGGGGTTCGGGAGCAGTTCTTC
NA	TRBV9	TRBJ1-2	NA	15	CASSVEGSAHYGYTF	TGTGCCAGCAGCGTAGAAGGATCGGCGCACTATGGCTACACCTTC
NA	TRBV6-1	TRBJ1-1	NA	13	CASSERGNTEAFF	TGTGCCAGCAGTGAACGGGGGAACACTGAAGCTTTCTTT
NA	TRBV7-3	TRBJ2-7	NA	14	CASSLEGPTGEQYF	TGTGCCAGCAGCTTAGAAGGGCCTACGGGCGAGCAGTACTTC
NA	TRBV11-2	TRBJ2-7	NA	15	CASSLVGGSSYEQYF	TGTGCCAGCAGCTTAGTCGGCGGTAGCTCCTACGAGCAGTACTTC
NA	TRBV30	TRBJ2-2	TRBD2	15	CAWSVPSGGAGELFF	TGTGCCTGGAGTGTACCTAGCGGGGGGGCCGGGGAGCTGTTTTTT
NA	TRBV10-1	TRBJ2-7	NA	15	CASSERGAPSYEQYF	TGCGCCAGCAGTGAGAGGGGGGCTCCCTCCTACGAGCAGTACTTC